These T cell receptor beta chains were read from a single sample in a study of tumor-infiltrating lymphocytes in oesophageal squamous cell carcinoma. TCRdb fed the PCR reads into MiXCR, producing one record per CDR3 protein. The repertoire consists of 20,000 to 25,000 distinct CDR3 sequences, with about a third occurring once and the leading ten covering about a fifth. The sequenced material came from esophageal tumor tissue. Source of these receptors: a female donor with esophageal squamous cell carcinoma. Each CDR3 is given with its conserved first and last residue. D genes are given only for firm matches. Size is omitted from some rows. Given values are once, few, many or a class for expanded clones.

d_call	v_call	clone_size	j_call	cdr3_aa	cdr3_nt
NA	TRBV7-6	NA	TRBJ2-3	CASSLGWAEADTQYF	TGTGCCAGCAGCTTAGGGTGGGCGGAAGCAGATACGCAGTATTTT
NA	TRBV7-2	once	TRBJ2-3	CASSLALAGTDTQYF	TGTGCCAGCAGCTTAGCCCTTGCAGGGACAGATACGCAGTATTTT
NA	TRBV30	once	TRBJ1-1	CAWSVQGRVEAFF	TGTGCCTGGAGTGTACAGGGAAGGGTTGAAGCTTTCTTT
NA	TRBV5-1	many	TRBJ2-3	CASRNTASTDTQYF	TGCGCCAGCAGGAATACAGCTAGCACAGATACGCAGTATTTT
NA	TRBV15	few	TRBJ1-5	CATSRQDISNQPQHF	TGTGCCACCAGCAGACAAGACATTAGCAATCAGCCCCAGCATTTT
NA	TRBV7-2	few	TRBJ2-3	CASSLAGRGSTDTQYF	TGTGCCAGCAGCTTGGCGGGGCGAGGTAGCACAGATACGCAGTATTTT
NA	TRBV7-2	once	TRBJ2-7	CASSLAGSWYEQYF	TGTGCCAGCAGCTTAGCGGGGTCCTGGTACGAGCAGTACTTC
NA	TRBV20-1	NA	TRBJ1-5	CSARGNSNQPQHF	TGCAGTGCTAGAGGGAATAGCAATCAGCCCCAGCATTTT
NA	TRBV6-1	many	TRBJ1-5	CASSEAAASGNQPQHF	TGTGCCAGCAGTGAAGCGGCAGCTTCTGGCAATCAGCCCCAGCATTTT
NA	TRBV5-6	NA	TRBJ1-1	CASSLGLLGTEAFF	TGTGCCAGCAGCCTGGGACTTCTAGGCACTGAAGCTTTCTTT
NA	TRBV12-3/TRBV12-4	NA	TRBJ2-7	CASSLWGNWNEQYF	TGTGCCAGCAGTTTATGGGGAAACTGGAATGAGCAGTACTTC
NA	TRBV6-1	NA	TRBJ2-2	CASSVLGNTGELFF	TGTGCCAGCAGTGTCCTTGGTAACACCGGGGAGCTGTTTTTT
NA	TRBV10-3	NA	TRBJ2-7	CAISESPSRVDEQYF	TGTGCCATCAGTGAAAGTCCCTCCAGGGTTGACGAGCAGTACTTC
NA	TRBV6-1	many	TRBJ1-5	CASSEPAVGNQPQHF	TGTGCCAGCAGTGAACCGGCCGTGGGCAATCAGCCCCAGCATTTT
TRBD2	TRBV5-1	many	TRBJ2-1	CASHGAGGYNEQFF	TGCGCCAGTCACGGGGCGGGAGGCTACAATGAGCAGTTCTTC
NA	TRBV15	few	TRBJ2-1	CATSREGPASSYNEQFF	TGTGCCACCAGCAGAGAGGGGCCGGCTAGCTCCTACAATGAGCAGTTCTTC
NA	TRBV7-2	medium-sized	TRBJ2-1	CASSLAPPGMYNEQFF	TGTGCCAGCAGCTTAGCGCCCCCAGGGATGTACAATGAGCAGTTCTTC
NA	TRBV6-1	many	TRBJ1-2	CASRRDHLGGYTF	TGTGCCAGCAGAAGGGACCACTTGGGTGGCTACACCTTC
NA	TRBV7-3	few	TRBJ2-2	CASSLSSQGGELFF	TGTGCCAGCAGCTTAAGCTCCCAGGGTGGGGAGCTGTTTTTT
NA	TRBV28	many	TRBJ2-5	CASRSGVSRETQYF	TGTGCCAGCAGATCAGGGGTGTCCAGAGAGACCCAGTACTTC
NA	TRBV7-2	NA	TRBJ2-5	CASSTVGTQYF	TGTGCCAGCAGCACCGTAGGGACCCAGTACTTC
NA	TRBV7-9	medium-sized	TRBJ2-6	CAGEGTALSGANVLTF	TGTGCCGGGGAGGGGACAGCCCTTTCAGGGGCCAACGTCCTGACTTTC
TRBD1	TRBV7-6	many	TRBJ2-7	CASSQGQGREQYF	TGTGCCAGCAGCCAAGGACAGGGGCGCGAGCAGTACTTC
TRBD2	TRBV7-6	NA	TRBJ2-7	CASSWTSTGELYF	TGTGCCAGCAGCTGGACTAGCACCGGGGAGCTGTACTTC
TRBD2	TRBV7-3	NA	TRBJ2-1	CASSLTSPSGNEQFF	TGTGCCAGCAGCTTAACCTCCCCTAGCGGCAATGAGCAGTTCTTC
NA	TRBV5-1	many	TRBJ1-4	CASSLDGSEKLFF	TGCGCCAGCAGCTTGGATGGGTCTGAAAAACTGTTTTTT
NA	TRBV28	many	TRBJ1-1	CASRRLQEDTEAFF	TGTGCCAGCAGGCGCCTACAGGAGGACACTGAAGCTTTCTTT
NA	TRBV7-3	many	TRBJ2-3	CASSLLASGADTQYF	TGTGCCAGCAGCTTACTAGCGTCCGGAGCAGATACGCAGTATTTT
TRBD1	TRBV11-3	NA	TRBJ2-1	CANPAAEDRKQFF	TGTGCCAACCCAGCAGCAGAGGACAGGAAGCAGTTCTTC
TRBD2	TRBV7-2	NA	TRBJ2-1	CASSRVAGGRSEQFF	TGTGCCAGCAGCCGTGTAGCGGGGGGGCGGAGTGAGCAGTTCTTC
NA	TRBV7-3	NA	TRBJ2-1	CASSSSGLPQQFF	TGTGCCAGCAGTTCCTCTGGCCTACCACAGCAGTTCTTC
TRBD2	TRBV28	many	TRBJ2-1	CASSLSLRGREMGEQFF	TGTGCCAGCAGTTTATCCCTACGAGGGAGGGAAATGGGGGAGCAGTTCTTC
NA	TRBV7-9	medium-sized	TRBJ2-5	CASSSVGETQYF	TGTGCCAGCAGCTCAGTGGGCGAGACCCAGTACTTC
TRBD2	TRBV7-3	NA	TRBJ2-1	CASSIGTSGVNEQFF	TGTGCCAGCAGCATAGGGACTAGCGGAGTTAATGAGCAGTTCTTC
NA	TRBV5-1	many	TRBJ2-4	CASSPRVGKNIQYF	TGCGCCAGCAGCCCGAGGGTGGGCAAAAACATTCAGTACTTC
NA	TRBV19	many	TRBJ1-1	CASSMGAGLRTEAFF	TGTGCCAGTAGTATGGGGGCAGGGCTAAGGACTGAAGCTTTCTTT
TRBD1	TRBV18	NA	TRBJ2-7	CASSPAVSGTGGLREQYF	TGTGCCAGCTCACCGGCCGTATCCGGGACAGGGGGACTCAGGGAGCAGTACTTC
TRBD2	TRBV6-1	many	TRBJ2-2	CASSPWTSKSGELFF	TGTGCCAGCAGTCCTTGGACTAGCAAATCCGGGGAGCTGTTTTTT
TRBD2	TRBV11-1	NA	TRBJ2-1	CASRLRASGPPNEQYF	TGTGCCAGCAGATTAAGAGCTAGCGGGCCTCCCAACGAGCAGTACTTT
NA	TRBV10-3	NA	TRBJ2-1	CAISEGLGETYEQFF	TGTGCCATCAGTGAAGGGCTCGGGGAGACATATGAGCAGTTCTTC
NA	TRBV7-3	NA	TRBJ2-7	CASSLTHGGEQYF	TGTGCCAGCAGCTTAACCCACGGGGGCGAGCAGTACTTC
TRBD2	TRBV6-6	NA	TRBJ2-7	CASSYSSGSFYEQYF	TGTGCCAGCAGTTACTCTAGCGGGAGTTTCTACGAGCAGTACTTC